The present entry profiles one T cell receptor beta chain with its context. Trimming removed 11 bases from V and 2 bases from J, with 19 bases in between. The CDR3 has 14 residues. CDR1 LGHNT and CDR2 FRNRAP come from the germline V gene. This sample stems from a study of blood T cell repertoires in COVID-19. The protocol was immunoSEQ multiplex PCR, while the TCRdb copy is restricted to in-frame clones and leaves out a portion. The data show around 300,000 clones, about 87% seen once. The Seattle patients, enrolled during active infection, were followed longitudinally. The sequenced sample consisted of peripheral blood. The clonotype was recovered from a woman between 45 and 65 years old with COVID-19, enrolled during active disease. V usage is TRBV12-5 and J usage is TRBJ2-7, with a tentative D call TRBD2 (7 bases). The CDR3 sequence is CAVGAGRPPYEQYF. The CDR3 DNA is TGTGCTGTGGGGGCCGGGAGGCCGCCCTACGAGCAGTACTTC.